One and the same sample provided the 2 T cell receptor beta chains below, sequenced in a study of T cells in Graves' hyperthyroidism and ophthalmopathy. RNA transcripts gave rise to amplified TCR beta CDR3 regions. Initially, a first-round RT-PCR of the TCR CDR3 employed the HTBI primer set. TCRdb fed the multiplex PCR reads into MiXCR, producing one record per CDR3 protein. There are about 640,000 distinct CDR3 sequences in the sample; around 13% occur only once, and approximately 13% lies in the top ten. Input material: blood. These TCRs come from a woman aged 50 to 65 with Graves' ophthalmopathy.

This clonotype was recorded many times. The V and J genes are TRBV7-9 and TRBJ2-1; D gene uncertain. This CDR3 has 16 amino acids. CDR1 and CDR2 (germline): SEHNR, FQNEAQ (reference sequence). V lost 0 bases, J lost 7 bases, and 16 bases lay in between. This CDR3 reads CASSLAGLRSINEQFF. CDR3 in DNA: TGTGCCAGCAGCTTAGCGGGCCTCCGGTCAATTAATGAGCAGTTCTTC.

The rearrangement uses TRBV20-1 and TRBJ2-7; TRBD2 matches 7 bases. With V trimmed by 0 bases and J by 6 bases, 11 bases remained unmatched. The CDR3 runs to 15 residues. The germline CDR1 and CDR2 sequences are DFQATT and SNEGSKA (reference sequence). The CDR3 DNA sequence: TGCAGTGCTAGAGATTCTGGACTAGTCTTGCCCGAGCAGTACTTC. It specifies CSARDSGLVLPEQYF.